These 13 T cell receptor beta chains share one sample of origin, sequenced in a study of blood T cell repertoires in COVID-19. Here immunoSEQ multiplex PCR was the method, and the copy in TCRdb shows in-frame clones only, minus some. The table has about 290,000 clones, 89% seen once. The sample was peripheral blood. The source of these receptors is a woman between 40 and 55 years old who had recovered from COVID-19.

The chain employs TRBV28 and TRBJ2-5, with 7 nucleotides matching TRBD1. CDR1 is MDHEN, CDR2 SYDVKM, per germline. With V trimmed by 5 bases and J by 4 bases, 7 bases remained unmatched. This CDR3 has 14 residues. The DNA for the CDR3 is TGTGCCAGCAGTATCCCACAGGGGAGAGAGACCCAGTACTTC. As protein: CASSIPQGRETQYF.

The gene calls are TRBV2 and TRBJ1-1, with 8 bases matching TRBD1. CDR1 is SNHLY, CDR2 FYNNEI, per germline. V lost 0 bases and J lost 7; bases outside the gene matches: 10. The length of the CDR3 is 16 residues. CDR3 loop: CASSEALVGQGLEAFF. DNA of the CDR3: TGTGCCAGCAGTGAAGCGCTCGTAGGACAGGGACTTGAAGCTTTCTTT.

The chain links TRBV19 to TRBJ2-1, with 8 bases aligning to TRBD2. V lost 6 bases and J lost 7; bases outside the gene matches: 8. Germline CDR1 is LNHDA and CDR2 is SQIVND (reference sequence). This CDR3 has 14 amino acids. CDR3 in DNA: TGTGCCAGTAGGAGGCTAGCGGGTCAAAATGAGCAGTTCTTC. Its protein is CASRRLAGQNEQFF.

The V call is TRBV5-1, the J call TRBJ1-1; weak D call: TRBD1 (5 bases). CDR3 size: 13 residues. V lost 5 bases to trimming and J lost 7 bases, with 15 bases between them. Germline CDR1 SGHRS, CDR2 YFSETQ. The CDR3 here is CASSLQAEDEAFF. CDR3 in DNA: TGCGCCAGCAGTTTACAGGCTGAGGATGAAGCTTTCTTT.

The rearrangement links TRBV30 to TRBJ2-3; TRBD2 agrees at 7 bases. In germline, CDR1 is GTSNPN, CDR2 SVGIG (reference sequence). V was pared by 4 bases and J by 1 base, with 5 bases of the junction left unmatched. CDR3 length: 14 amino acids. In nucleotides, the CDR3 is TGTGCCTGGATGAGGGCGGGAGGCACAGATACGCAGTATTTT. This codes for CAWMRAGGTDTQYF. The full variable domain, in which reference TRBV30 and TRBJ2-3 provide the parts outside the CDR3, is SQTIHQWPATLVQPVGSPLSLECTVEGTSNPNLYWYRQAAGRGLQLLFYSVGIGQISSEVPQNLSASRPQDRQFILSSKKLLLSDSGFYLCAWMRAGGTDTQYFGPGTRLTVL.

The chain uses TRBV6-5 and TRBJ2-7; 11 bases are a match to TRBD2. Trimming cost V 2 bases and J 0 bases; bases outside gene matches: 3. The CDR3 contains 16 residues. Germline V CDR1 and CDR2: MNHEY, SVGAGI. The CDR3 loop is CASSYMGLADSYEQYF. The DNA for the CDR3 is TGTGCCAGCAGTTACATGGGACTAGCGGACTCCTACGAGCAGTACTTC.

This chain links TRBV7-2 with TRBJ2-1, with a tentative D call TRBD1 (6 bases). V was pared by 6 bases and J by 4 bases, with 13 bases between. Germline V gene data show CDR1 as SGHTA and CDR2 as FQGNSA. This CDR3 is 14 amino acids long. CDR3: CASSWLQGYNEQFF. CDR3 in DNA: TGTGCCAGCAGTTGGTTGCAGGGGTACAATGAGCAGTTCTTC. The whole variable domain, filled in from reference TRBV7-2 and TRBJ2-1, reads GAGVSQSPSNKVTEKGKDVELRCDPISGHTALYWYRQSLGQGLEFLIYFQGNSAPDKSGLPSDRFSAERTGGSVSTLTIQRTQQEDSAVYLCASSWLQGYNEQFFGPGTRLTVL.

This clone was seen just once. CDR3 DNA sequence: TGTGCCAGCTCACCTCAGACAGGGGGACAAGAGACCCAGTACTTC. Translating it yields CASSPQTGGQETQYF. The J gene is TRBJ2-5, the V gene TRBV18; 9 bases are shared with TRBD1. CDR3 length: 15 residues. Per germline, CDR1 KGHSH and CDR2 LQKENI. The V and J ends lost 3 bases and 2 bases, in that order; junction bases with no gene match: 4.

The chain links TRBV30 to TRBJ2-1; 10 positions agree with TRBD2. CDR1 GTSNPN and CDR2 SVGIG come from the germline V gene (reference sequence). J was trimmed by 6 bases and V by 2 bases; bases with no gene match: 7. CDR3 length equals 15 residues. For the CDR3, the DNA is TGTGCCTGGAGTATAAGGGCTAGCGGGAGCAATGAGCAGTTCTTC. It specifies CAWSIRASGSNEQFF.

The rearrangement uses TRBV15 and TRBJ2-1; 9 nucleotides match TRBD2. CDR3 length: 15 amino acids. J was trimmed by 13 bases and V by 5 bases; bases with no gene match: 15. Per the germline V gene, CDR1 is LNHNV and CDR2 is YYDKDF (reference sequence). CDR3 nucleotides: TGTGCCACCAGCTCACAGACTAGCGGCGTGACATTTCAGTTCTTC. Residues: CATSSQTSGVTFQFF.

The chain joins TRBV5-1 to TRBJ2-7, with D possibly matching TRBD2 (7 bases). Trimming shortened V by 4 bases and J by 5 bases, and 25 bases separated the two germline ends. From germline, CDR1 is SGHRS and CDR2 YFSETQ. This CDR3 is built from 17 residues. In DNA form, the CDR3 reads TGCGCCAGCAGCCTGACGGGGGGCCAGTTCGCGGGCGACGAGCAGTACTTC. It yields the protein CASSLTGGQFAGDEQYF.

The chain couples TRBV30 to TRBJ1-1; tentative D call: TRBD1 (6 bases). This CDR3 spans 12 amino acids. The ends were cut back, 3 bases at V and 4 bases at J, with 9 bases in the middle. Germline CDR1 is GTSNPN and CDR2 is SVGIG (reference sequence). CDR3 amino acids: CAWSQQGTEAFF. In DNA form, the CDR3 reads TGTGCCTGGAGCCAACAGGGCACTGAAGCTTTCTTT.

This clone showed up just once. The chain joins TRBV6-4 to TRBJ1-2, with 7 bases aligning to TRBD1. The CDR3 covers 14 residues. Trimming removed 3 bases from V and 7 bases from J; junction bases left unmatched: 8. The germline CDR1 and CDR2 sequences are MRHNA and SNTAGT. CDR3 nucleotide sequence: TGTGCCAGCAGTGATGGACAGGAGGTCGGTGGCTACACCTTC. It codes for CASSDGQEVGGYTF.